Below are 12 T cell receptor beta chains sequenced from a single sample in a study of blood T cell repertoires in COVID-19. Here immunoSEQ multiplex PCR was the method, and the copy in TCRdb shows in-frame clones only, minus some. Among fewer than 200,000 clones listed, around nine tenths were seen once. The material sequenced was peripheral blood. These receptors all come from a woman in her sixties or seventies with COVID-19, enrolled during active disease.

The J gene is TRBJ1-1, the V gene TRBV5-1, with D perhaps matching TRBD1 (5 bases). The CDR3 length is 14 residues. Germline V lookup: CDR1 SGHRS, CDR2 YFSETQ. V was pared by 5 bases and J by 0 bases, with 11 bases between. The CDR3 sequence: CASSSRELNTEAFF. DNA of the CDR3: TGCGCCAGCAGTAGCAGGGAATTGAACACTGAAGCTTTCTTT.

The V call is TRBV2, the J call TRBJ1-5; the match to TRBD1 covers 7 bases. Germline trimming cut 8 bases from V and 6 bases from J; bases unmatched to any gene: 7. This CDR3 contains 13 residues. Germline values: CDR1 SNHLY, CDR2 FYNNEI. CDR3 nucleotides: TGTGCCAGCGGATACAGGGGTCCTCAGCCCCAGCATTTT. Translated: CASGYRGPQPQHF.

The rearrangement links TRBV5-1 to TRBJ2-1; 13 bases align to TRBD2. The germline CDR1 and CDR2 sequences are SGHRS and YFSETQ. The CDR3 is 16 amino acids. V was clipped by 0 bases and J by 4 bases; unmatched bases: 1. The CDR3 DNA sequence: TGCGCCAGCAGCTTGGGGGGACTAGCGGGGTACAATGAGCAGTTCTTC. It yields the protein CASSLGGLAGYNEQFF.

This chain uses TRBV19 with TRBJ1-5, with D maybe TRBD1 (6 bases). The ends were cut back, 5 bases at V and 6 bases at J, with 11 bases in the middle. CDR3 length: 13 amino acids. CDR1 is LNHDA, CDR2 SQIVND, per germline (reference sequence). Here the CDR3 reads CASSGGAGQPQHF. CDR3 DNA sequence: TGTGCCAGTAGTGGGGGGGCGGGTCAGCCCCAGCATTTT.

In this sample, this clone turned up once. One end of the junction is discordant with germline, which a read error may explain. The CDR3 DNA follows: TGTGCCAGCAGCCAGCATCGACAGGGTGACTACGATGAGCAGTTCTTC. Translation: CASSQHRQGDYDEQFF. The chain links TRBV3-1 (or the pseudogene TRBV3-2) to TRBJ2-1; 7 positions agree with TRBD1. CDR1 is LGHDT, CDR2 YNNKEL, per germline (reference sequence). This CDR3 contains 16 residues.

This clone came up once. This chain links TRBV3-1 (or the pseudogene TRBV3-2) with TRBJ2-7; TRBD1 might be the D (5 bases). The V end was cut by 6 bases, the J end by 5 bases, with 20 bases between. The CDR3 has 15 amino acids. Germline V lookup: CDR1 LGHDT, CDR2 YNNKEL (reference sequence). CDR3 amino acids: CASSSYSVWGHEQYF. The CDR3 nucleotides read TGTGCCAGCAGTTCCTACTCCGTCTGGGGCCACGAGCAGTACTTC.

The rearrangement uses TRBV14 and TRBJ2-7; 12 bases map to TRBD2. The V segment lost 4 bases and the J segment 3 bases; nucleotides outside the gene matches: 7. CDR1 and CDR2 from the germline V gene are SGHDN and FVKESK. The CDR3 runs to 16 residues. DNA for the CDR3: TGTGCCAGCAGCCCGGGGACTAGCGGGTCCTTCTACGAGCAGTACTTC. Translation gives CASSPGTSGSFYEQYF.

V is TRBV28 and J is TRBJ2-1; D is perhaps TRBD1 (5 bases). Germline lookup yields CDR1 MDHEN and CDR2 SYDVKM. The V and J ends lost 8 bases and 8 bases respectively, with 19 bases between them. The CDR3 runs 14 residues. CDR3 residues: CASGTKQVTHEQFF. DNA of the CDR3: TGTGCCAGCGGTACTAAACAGGTTACACATGAGCAGTTCTTC.

This CDR3 reads CASSIGFVRRGGNEQFF. In DNA, the CDR3 is TGTGCCAGTAGTATTGGTTTCGTGAGACGCGGCGGGAATGAGCAGTTCTTC. The rearrangement joins TRBV19 to TRBJ2-1; the D gene is possibly TRBD2 (5 bases). Trimming removed 3 bases at V and 7 bases at J, with 22 bases between. The germline V gene has CDR1 LNHDA and CDR2 SQIVND (reference sequence). This CDR3 has 17 residues.

The chain is built from TRBV10-3 and TRBJ2-7; tentative D call: TRBD1 (5 bases). Germline V gives CDR1 ENHRY, CDR2 SYGVKD. This CDR3 comprises 13 residues. Between the trimmed V and J ends, which lost 0 bases and 3 bases, there was a span of 6 bases. CDR3 DNA sequence: TGTGCCATCAGTGAGTCGACAGACTACGAGCAGTACTTC. It specifies CAISESTDYEQYF.

This clone has a count of ten or more. This chain joins TRBV5-5 and TRBJ2-7, with D possibly matching TRBD2 (6 bases). The CDR3 has 14 amino acids. Trimming removed 4 bases from V and 0 bases from J, with 11 bases in between. Germline lookup yields CDR1 SGHKS and CDR2 YYEKEE (reference sequence). This CDR3 is CASSQASASYEQYF. CDR3 DNA sequence: TGTGCCAGCAGCCAGGCTAGCGCCTCCTACGAGCAGTACTTC.

In nucleotides, the CDR3 is TGTGCCAGCAGCACGAGGGACAGAAACTATGGCTACACCTTC. This codes for CASSTRDRNYGYTF. This sequence joins TRBV11-1 and TRBJ1-2; 7 bases line up with TRBD1. The CDR3 is made up of 14 amino acids. With 5 bases clipped from V and 2 bases from J, the junction kept 5 bases outside the gene matches. Germline V CDR1 and CDR2: SGHAT, FQDESV (reference sequence).